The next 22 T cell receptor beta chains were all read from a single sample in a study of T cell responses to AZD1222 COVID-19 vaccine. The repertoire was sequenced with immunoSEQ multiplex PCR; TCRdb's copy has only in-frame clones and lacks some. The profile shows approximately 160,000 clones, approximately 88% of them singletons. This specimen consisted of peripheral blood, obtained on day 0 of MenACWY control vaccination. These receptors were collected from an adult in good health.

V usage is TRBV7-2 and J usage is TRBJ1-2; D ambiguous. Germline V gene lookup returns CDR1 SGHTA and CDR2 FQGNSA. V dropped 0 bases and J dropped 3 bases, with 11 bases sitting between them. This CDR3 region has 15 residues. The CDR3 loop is CASSLAMTAYYGYTF. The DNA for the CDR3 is TGTGCCAGCAGCTTAGCGATGACGGCATACTATGGCTACACCTTC.

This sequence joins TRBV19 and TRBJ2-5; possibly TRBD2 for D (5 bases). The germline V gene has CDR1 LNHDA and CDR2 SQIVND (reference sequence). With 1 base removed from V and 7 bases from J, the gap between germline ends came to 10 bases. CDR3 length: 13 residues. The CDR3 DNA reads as TGTGCCAGTAGTATAGCCCGGGAAAGGACCCAGTACTTC. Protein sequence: CASSIARERTQYF.

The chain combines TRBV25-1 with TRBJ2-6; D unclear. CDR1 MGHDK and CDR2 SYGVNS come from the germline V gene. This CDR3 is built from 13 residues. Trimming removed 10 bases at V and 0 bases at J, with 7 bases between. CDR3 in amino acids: CANQSSGANVLTF. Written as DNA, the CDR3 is TGTGCCAACCAGTCCTCTGGGGCCAACGTCCTGACTTTC.

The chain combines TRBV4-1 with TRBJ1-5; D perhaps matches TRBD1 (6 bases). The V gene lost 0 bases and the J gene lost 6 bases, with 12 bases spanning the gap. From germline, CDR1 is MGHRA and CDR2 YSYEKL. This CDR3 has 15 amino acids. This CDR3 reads CASSQDRGAGQPQHF. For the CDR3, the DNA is TGCGCCAGCAGCCAAGATAGGGGGGCGGGTCAGCCCCAGCATTTT.

The CDR3 spells CASRWTGDTGELFF. In DNA form, the CDR3 reads TGTGCCAGTAGATGGACAGGGGACACCGGGGAGCTGTTTTTT. This chain uses TRBV19 with TRBJ2-2, with TRBD1 matching 9 bases. The CDR3 spans 14 residues. CDR1 and CDR2 (germline): LNHDA, SQIVND (reference sequence). J lost 3 bases, V lost 6 bases, and 2 bases had no gene match.

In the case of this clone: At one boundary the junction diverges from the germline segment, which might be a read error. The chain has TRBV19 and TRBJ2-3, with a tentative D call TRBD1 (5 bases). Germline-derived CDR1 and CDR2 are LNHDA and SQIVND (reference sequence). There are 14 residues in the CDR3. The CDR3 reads CACSMNRITDTQYF. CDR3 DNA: TGTGCCTGTAGTATGAACAGGATCACAGATACGCAGTATTTT.

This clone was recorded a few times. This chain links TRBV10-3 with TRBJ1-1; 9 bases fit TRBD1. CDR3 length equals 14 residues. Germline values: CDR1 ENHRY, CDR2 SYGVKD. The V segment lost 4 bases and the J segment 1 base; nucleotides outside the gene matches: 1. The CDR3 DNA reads TGTGCCATCAGTGGACAGGGGGGGAACACTGAAGCTTTCTTT. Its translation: CAISGQGGNTEAFF.

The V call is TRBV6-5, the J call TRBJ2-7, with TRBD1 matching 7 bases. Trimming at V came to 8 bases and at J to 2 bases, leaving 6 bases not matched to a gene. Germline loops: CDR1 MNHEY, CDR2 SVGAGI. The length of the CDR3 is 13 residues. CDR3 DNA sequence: TGTGCCAGCCTCCAGGGGGAGACCTACGAGCAGTACTTC. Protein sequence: CASLQGETYEQYF.

DNA of the CDR3: TGTGCCAGCAGCCGAATTGGACCGGGCTACACCTTC. The encoded protein is CASSRIGPGYTF. V gene TRBV7-9 combines with J gene TRBJ1-2, with D unresolved. The germline V gene encodes CDR1 SEHNR and CDR2 FQNEAQ (reference sequence). This CDR3 is built from 12 residues. The germline V and J ends were trimmed by 5 bases and 8 bases, with 12 bases remaining between them. The full variable domain, with the rest looked up from reference TRBV7-9 and TRBJ1-2, is DTGVSQNPRHKITKRGQNVTFRCDPISEHNRLYWYRQTLGQGPEFLTYFQNEAQLEKSRLLSDRFSAERPKGSFSTLEIQRTEQGDSAMYLCASSRIGPGYTFGSGTRLTVV.

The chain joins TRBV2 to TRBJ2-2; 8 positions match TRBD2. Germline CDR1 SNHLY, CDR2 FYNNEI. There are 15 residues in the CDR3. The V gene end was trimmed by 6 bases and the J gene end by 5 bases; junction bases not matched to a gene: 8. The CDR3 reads CASRSTSGRTGELFF. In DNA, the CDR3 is TGTGCCAGCAGATCCACTAGCGGACGGACCGGGGAGCTGTTTTTT.

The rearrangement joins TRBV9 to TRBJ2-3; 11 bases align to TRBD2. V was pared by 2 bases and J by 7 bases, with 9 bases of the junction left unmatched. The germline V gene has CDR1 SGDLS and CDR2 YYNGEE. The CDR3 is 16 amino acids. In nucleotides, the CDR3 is TGTGCCAGCAGCGTCATGTCTAGCGGGAGGCTAAATACGCAGTATTTT. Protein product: CASSVMSSGRLNTQYF.

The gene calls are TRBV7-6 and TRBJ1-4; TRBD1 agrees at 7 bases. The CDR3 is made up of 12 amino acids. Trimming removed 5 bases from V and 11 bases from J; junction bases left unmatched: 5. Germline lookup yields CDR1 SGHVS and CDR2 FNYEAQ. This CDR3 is CASSKATGKLFF. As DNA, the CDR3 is TGTGCCAGCAGCAAAGCGACAGGGAAACTGTTTTTT.

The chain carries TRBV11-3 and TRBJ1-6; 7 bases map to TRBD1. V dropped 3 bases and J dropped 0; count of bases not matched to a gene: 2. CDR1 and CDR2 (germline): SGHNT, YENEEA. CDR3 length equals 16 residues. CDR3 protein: CASSLGQNSYNSPLHF. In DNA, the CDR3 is TGTGCCAGCAGCTTGGGACAGAACTCCTATAATTCACCCCTCCACTTT.

The DNA for the CDR3 is TGTGCCAGCAGTTGGGACCGTGACAACTATGGCTACACCTTC. This encodes CASSWDRDNYGYTF. V and J are TRBV6-5 and TRBJ1-2; D is possibly TRBD1 (5 bases). The length of the CDR3 is 14 residues. The V end lost 4 bases, the J end lost 2 bases, and 11 bases lay between the germline ends. Germline-derived CDR1 and CDR2 are MNHEY and SVGAGI.

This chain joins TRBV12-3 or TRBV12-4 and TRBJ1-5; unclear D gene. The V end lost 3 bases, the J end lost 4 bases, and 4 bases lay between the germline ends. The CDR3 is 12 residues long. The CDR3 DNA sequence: TGTGCCAGCAGTTTTGGGAATCAGCCCCAGCATTTT. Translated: CASSFGNQPQHF.

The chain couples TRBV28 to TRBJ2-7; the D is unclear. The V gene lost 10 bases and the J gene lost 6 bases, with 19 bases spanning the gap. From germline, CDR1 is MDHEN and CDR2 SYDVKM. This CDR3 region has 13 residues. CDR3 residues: CATGRQAFSEQYF. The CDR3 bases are TGTGCCACCGGCCGGCAGGCCTTCTCCGAGCAGTACTTC.

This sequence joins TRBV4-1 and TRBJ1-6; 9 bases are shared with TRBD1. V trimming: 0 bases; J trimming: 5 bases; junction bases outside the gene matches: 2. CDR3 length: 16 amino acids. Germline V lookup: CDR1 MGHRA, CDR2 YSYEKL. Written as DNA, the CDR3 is TGCGCCAGCAGCCAAGAATGGGACAGGGATAATTCACCCCTCCACTTT. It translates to CASSQEWDRDNSPLHF.

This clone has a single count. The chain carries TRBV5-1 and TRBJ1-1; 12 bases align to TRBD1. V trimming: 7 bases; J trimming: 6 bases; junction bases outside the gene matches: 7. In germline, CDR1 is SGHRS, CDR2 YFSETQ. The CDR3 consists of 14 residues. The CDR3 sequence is CASGSGQGASEAFF. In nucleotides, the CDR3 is TGCGCCAGCGGTTCGGGACAGGGGGCCTCTGAAGCTTTCTTT.

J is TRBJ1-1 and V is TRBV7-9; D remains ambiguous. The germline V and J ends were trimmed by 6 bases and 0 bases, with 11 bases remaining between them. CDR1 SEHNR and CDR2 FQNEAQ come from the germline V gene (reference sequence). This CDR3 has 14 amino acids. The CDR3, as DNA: TGTGCCAGCAGTCCCTCAACCATGAACACTGAAGCTTTCTTT. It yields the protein CASSPSTMNTEAFF.

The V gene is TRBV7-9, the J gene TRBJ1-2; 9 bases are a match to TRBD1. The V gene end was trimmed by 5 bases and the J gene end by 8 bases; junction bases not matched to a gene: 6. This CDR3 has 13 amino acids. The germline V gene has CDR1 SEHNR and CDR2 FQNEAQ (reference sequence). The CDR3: CASSPGTGRGYTF. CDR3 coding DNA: TGTGCCAGCAGCCCGGGGACAGGGCGAGGCTACACCTTC.

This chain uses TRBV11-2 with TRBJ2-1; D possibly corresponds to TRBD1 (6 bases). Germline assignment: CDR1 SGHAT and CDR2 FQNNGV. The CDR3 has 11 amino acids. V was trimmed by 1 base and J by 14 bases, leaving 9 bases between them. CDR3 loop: CASSLGTGKFF. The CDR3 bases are TGTGCCAGCAGCTTAGGAACAGGGAAGTTCTTC. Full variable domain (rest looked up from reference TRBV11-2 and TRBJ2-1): EAGVAQSPRYKIIEKRQSVAFWCNPISGHATLYWYQQILGQGPKLLIQFQNNGVVDDSQLPKDRFSAERLKGVDSTLKIQPAKLEDSAVYLCASSLGTGKFFGPGTRLTVL.

This CDR3 reads CASSLDGRRSTGELFF. The CDR3 DNA is TGTGCCAGCAGCTTGGATGGGAGGCGAAGCACCGGGGAGCTGTTTTTT. This chain uses TRBV5-4 with TRBJ2-2; D possibly corresponds to TRBD2 (6 bases). V was shortened by 0 bases and J by 4 bases, with 13 bases between the two germline ends. The CDR3 is 16 amino acids. CDR1 is SGHNT and CDR2 is YYREEE in the germline V gene (reference sequence).